This TCR beta chain came from a study of control samples from healthy donors and cancer patients (dated by TCRdb to about 2020). This clone was recorded once. Its antigen target is currently unknown. Base qualities are not at hand, and no much larger clone is one base apart. Libraries were prepared through the immunoSEQ multiplex PCR assay. This immuneACCESS table, as held by TCRdb, lists in-frame sequences with V and J called but not all clones. Of the missing ones, under half trace to an unresolved V gene in checked studies; the others have no known cause. In this sample the table shows approximately 100,000 clones, about 85% of which occur a single time. Less than 2.5% of the sample goes to the ten largest clones. CDR1 SGHNT and CDR2 YYREEE were looked up in the germline V gene (reference sequence). V is shortened by 5 bases, J by 0 bases, and the region joining them spans 6 bases. There are 14 amino acids in the CDR3, from cysteine to phenylalanine inclusive. Only the CDR3 region is kept as DNA, spanning 42 bases read in frame from base 1.

Recombination joined TRBV5-4 with TRBJ2-6, with the D gene possibly TRBD1 or TRBD2, each one fitting 5 bases. The sequence derives from a middle-aged woman in good health. Sequenced material: blood. In nucleotides, the sequence is TGTGCCAGCAGGGGACCCTCTGGGGCCAACGTCCTGACTTTC. Translation gives CASRGPSGANVLTF.